This is a list of T cell receptor beta chains from one sample in a study of blood T cell repertoires in COVID-19. Using immunoSEQ multiplex PCR, the repertoire was profiled, and TCRdb retains in-frame clones only, with some absent. The table has roughly 130,000 clones, over 65% seen once. The sample was peripheral blood. Source of these receptors: a man aged 50 to 60 with acute or convalescent COVID-19. CDR3s include the opening cysteine and the closing phenylalanine or tryptophan. A D gene is named only where the DNA matches it firmly. Clone size appears in some rows only: once, few, many, or a class for an expanded clone.

d_call	v_call	j_call	clone_size	cdr3_length	cdr3_aa	cdr3_nt
NA	TRBV18	TRBJ2-1	once	15	CASSGGVGSYNEQFF	TGTGCCAGCTCAGGAGGGGTGGGCTCCTACAATGAGCAGTTCTTC
TRBD1	TRBV5-1	TRBJ1-4	NA	15	CASSLRDLTGEKLFF	TGCGCCAGCAGCTTGAGGGATTTGACAGGGGAAAAACTGTTTTTT
TRBD1	TRBV5-1	TRBJ2-1	NA	13	CASTSQGADEQFF	TGCGCCAGCACCTCACAGGGGGCTGATGAGCAGTTCTTC
TRBD1	TRBV7-2	TRBJ2-3	NA	15	CASSATGVGTDTQYF	TGTGCCAGCAGCGCGACAGGGGTCGGGACAGATACGCAGTATTTT
NA	TRBV7-9	TRBJ2-3	NA	13	CASSWAGTDTQYF	TGTGCCAGCAGCTGGGCTGGCACAGATACGCAGTATTTT
TRBD1	TRBV27	TRBJ2-1	NA	16	CASSSGTGKSYNEQFF	TGTGCCAGCAGTAGCGGGACAGGGAAGTCCTACAATGAGCAGTTCTTC
NA	TRBV3-1/TRBV3-2	TRBJ2-2	NA	14	CASSRGTNTGELFF	TGTGCCAGCAGCCGAGGCACGAACACCGGGGAGCTGTTTTTT
NA	TRBV30	TRBJ1-2	NA	13	CAWSVQSDYGYTF	TGTGCCTGGAGTGTACAATCAGACTATGGCTACACCTTC
TRBD1	TRBV7-6	TRBJ2-2	once	18	CASSSKTGGALNTGELFF	TGTGCCAGCAGCTCAAAGACAGGGGGCGCGCTTAACACCGGGGAGCTGTTTTTT
NA	TRBV7-6	TRBJ1-5	NA	13	CASSPILSQPQHF	TGTGCCAGCAGCCCTATTCTTAGTCAGCCCCAGCATTTT
TRBD2	TRBV19	TRBJ2-5	NA	15	CASSLLAEVQETQYF	TGTGCCAGTAGCCTACTAGCGGAAGTCCAAGAGACCCAGTACTTC
NA	TRBV7-8	TRBJ2-3	few	15	CASSQVGSSTDTQYF	TGTGCCAGCAGCCAAGTCGGGTCTAGCACAGATACGCAGTATTTT
TRBD1	TRBV6-1	TRBJ2-7	NA	14	CASSEHRGSYEQYF	TGTGCCAGCAGTGAGCACAGGGGTTCCTACGAGCAGTACTTC
NA	TRBV24-1	TRBJ1-4	NA	19	CATSDLAPGEAATNEKLFF	TGTGCCACCAGTGACCTAGCCCCGGGGGAGGCTGCAACTAATGAAAAACTGTTTTTT
NA	TRBV5-1	TRBJ2-1	NA	15	CASTPPGEGFNEQFF	TGCGCCAGCACGCCCCCGGGGGAAGGTTTCAATGAGCAGTTCTTC
TRBD1	TRBV27	TRBJ1-2	NA	18	CASSLRLTGGSTNYGYTF	TGTGCCAGCAGTTTACGGCTCACAGGGGGCTCCACAAACTATGGCTACACCTTC
TRBD1	TRBV4-1	TRBJ1-5	NA	15	CASSQGTGDNQPQHF	TGCGCCAGCAGCCAAGGGACAGGGGACAATCAGCCCCAGCATTTT
NA	TRBV12-3/TRBV12-4	TRBJ2-5	NA	12	CASSRDSETQYF	TGTGCCAGCAGTCGGGACTCAGAGACCCAGTACTTC
TRBD1	TRBV30	TRBJ1-1	once	16	CAWSGTRDRVFGEAFF	TGTGCCTGGAGTGGAACCCGGGACAGGGTTTTCGGTGAAGCTTTCTTT
NA	TRBV28	TRBJ2-3	NA	15	CALSGGSLTTDTQYF	TGTGCCTTATCAGGAGGGAGTCTGACAACAGATACGCAGTATTTT
TRBD1	TRBV2	TRBJ1-2	NA	14	CASSVGQGNYGYTF	TGTGCCAGCAGTGTCGGACAGGGTAACTATGGCTACACCTTC
TRBD1	TRBV30	TRBJ2-5	NA	14	CAWSVGTGGETQYF	TGTGCCTGGAGCGTGGGGACAGGAGGAGAGACCCAGTACTTC
TRBD1	TRBV29-1	TRBJ1-5	NA	13	CSVGQGSNQPQHF	TGCAGCGTGGGACAGGGATCCAATCAGCCCCAGCATTTT
TRBD1	TRBV6-5	TRBJ2-1	NA	13	CASRLTGLDEQFF	TGTGCCAGCAGGTTGACAGGGTTGGATGAGCAGTTCTTC
TRBD1	TRBV5-1	TRBJ1-2	NA	14	CASSSQGQNYGYTF	TGCGCCAGCAGCAGCCAGGGACAGAACTATGGCTACACCTTC
TRBD1	TRBV6-5	TRBJ1-3	NA	14	CASRPTGDGNTIYF	TGTGCCAGCAGGCCGACAGGGGACGGAAACACCATATATTTT
TRBD2	TRBV24-1	TRBJ2-1	NA	17	CATSEPLAGGAGNEQFF	TGTGCCACCAGTGAACCGCTAGCGGGGGGGGCCGGAAATGAGCAGTTCTTC